Listed here are 32 T cell receptor beta chains from one sample, sequenced in a study of post-analysis software for immune sequencing data. General study results and limits: Several TRBV segments were more frequent in patients than controls; TRBV5-6, TRBV5-1 and TRBV20-1 belonged to this group.

Unique molecular identifiers had been added to the TCR beta cDNA libraries. TCRdb redid the calling of the PCR reads with MiXCR, one entry per CDR3 protein. Among about 460,000 distinct CDR3 sequences listed, roughly 45% were seen once. What these receptors recognize is not known. Sequencing was done on a sample of blood. The receptor source for this set is a girl aged 5 to 17 with multiple sclerosis.

A remark on this clonotype: Sequence at one end of the junction differs from germline and may be a read error. The chain uses TRBV20-1 and TRBJ2-1; TRBD2 matches 8 bases. The CDR3 loop spans 14 amino acids. From germline, CDR1 is DFQATT and CDR2 SNEGSKA (reference sequence). The CDR3: CSAKIAGSFNEQFF. CDR3 DNA sequence: TGCAGTGCTAAAATAGCGGGGTCCTTCAATGAGCAGTTCTTC.

The chain uses TRBV15 and TRBJ1-4, with D possibly being TRBD1 (5 bases). The germline V and J ends were trimmed by 1 base and 2 bases, with 14 bases remaining between them. The CDR3 extends over 17 amino acids. From germline, CDR1 is LNHNV and CDR2 YYDKDF (reference sequence). The CDR3 DNA is TGTGCCACCAGCAGAGGGACATTAGCAGGGACTAATGAAAAACTGTTTTTT. It translates to CATSRGTLAGTNEKLFF.

V is TRBV7-3 and J is TRBJ2-1; tentatively, D is TRBD2 (6 bases). CDR1 and CDR2 (germline): SGHTA, FQGTGA. The CDR3 totals 15 residues. V was shortened by 3 bases and J by 0 bases, with 9 bases between the two germline ends. CDR3 bases: TGTGCCAGCAGCTTCTCGGGAGACTCCTACAATGAGCAGTTCTTC. Translated, it gives CASSFSGDSYNEQFF.

The gene calls are TRBV29-1 and TRBJ1-5, with D unresolved. The ends were cut back, 6 bases at V and 0 bases at J, with 12 bases in the middle. The V gene's germline CDR1 is SQVTM and CDR2 ANQGSEA. The CDR3 length is 14 residues. CDR3: CSVGSIDSNQPQHF. The DNA of the CDR3 is TGCAGCGTCGGGAGCATCGATAGCAATCAGCCCCAGCATTTT.

This clonotype occurred a few times. V usage is TRBV4-1 and J usage is TRBJ2-1; D gene unclear. The CDR3 has 11 amino acids. V lost 4 bases, J lost 9 bases, and 7 bases lay in between. Germline loops: CDR1 MGHRA, CDR2 YSYEKL. In nucleotides, the CDR3 is TGCGCCAGCAGCCGAGGCGGTGAGCAGTTCTTC. Protein sequence: CASSRGGEQFF.

Details on this clonotype: A read error may produce the germline difference seen at one junction end. This rearrangement joins TRBV7-9 to TRBJ1-1; 7 bases agree with TRBD1. CDR1 is SEHNR and CDR2 is FQNEAQ in the germline V gene (reference sequence). This CDR3 comprises 12 residues. This chain's CDR3 is CASSSRTGEVFF. CDR3 sequence (DNA): TGTGCCAGCAGCTCCAGGACAGGTGAAGTTTTCTTT. The variable domain in full, completed from reference TRBV7-9 and TRBJ1-1, reads DTGVSQNPRHKITKRGQNVTFRCDPISEHNRLYWYRQTLGQGPEFLTYFQNEAQLEKSRLLSDRFSAERPKGSFSTLEIQRTEQGDSAMYLCASSSRTGEVFFGQGTRLTVV.

V gene TRBV28 combines with J gene TRBJ2-7; 8 bases map to TRBD1. Unmatched junction bases numbered 13, after V lost 6 bases and J lost 0 bases. The CDR3 extends over 17 amino acids. Germline loops: CDR1 MDHEN, CDR2 SYDVKM. CDR3 in amino acids: CASRTRQGRLISYEQYF. The CDR3 nucleotides are TGTGCCAGCAGGACGAGACAGGGGCGACTAATCTCCTACGAGCAGTACTTC.

V is TRBV10-3 and J is TRBJ1-4, with D possibly TRBD1 on 5 matching bases. V was cut by 3 bases and J by 14 bases, with 28 bases left in between. Germline assignment: CDR1 ENHRY and CDR2 SYGVKD. The CDR3 length is 17 residues. The CDR3 nucleotides are TGTGCCATCAGTGAAGAAGGGACCTATACCCCCGGAATGCGGCTGTTTTTT. It yields the protein CAISEEGTYTPGMRLFF.

The chain uses TRBV20-1 and TRBJ2-5, with D possibly matching TRBD1 (6 bases). Matching the DNA end better, TRBJ2-7 makes the J call doubtful. The germline gives CDR1 DFQATT, CDR2 SNEGSKA (reference sequence). The CDR3 covers 13 residues. CDR3 sequence reads: CSAMTGSIYEQYF. The CDR3 region has the DNA TGCAGTGCTATGACAGGCTCTATCTACGAGCAGTACTTC.

CDR3 residues: CASSSLVRLADYEQYF. Written as DNA, the CDR3 is TGTGCCAGCAGTTCACTAGTAAGGCTAGCGGACTACGAGCAGTACTTC. The J gene is TRBJ2-7, the V gene TRBV28, with TRBD2 identical over 7 bases. CDR1 is MDHEN and CDR2 is SYDVKM in the germline V gene. This CDR3 is 16 amino acids long. J lost 3 bases, V lost 4 bases, and 12 bases had no gene match.

This chain uses TRBV27 with TRBJ2-1; 10 bases fit TRBD1. The ends lost 6 bases at V and 7 bases at J; junction bases unmatched: 12. The CDR3 is made up of 16 amino acids. The germline V gene has CDR1 MNHEY and CDR2 SMNVEV (reference sequence). The CDR3 bases are TGTGCCAGCAGCCGGGACAGGGGATTTCCTACAAATGAGCAGTTCTTC. Translating gives CASSRDRGFPTNEQFF.

This chain joins TRBV28 and TRBJ2-5; D remains unclear. Trimming took 1 base from V and 5 from J, leaving 8 bases between them. This CDR3 is built from 13 residues. CDR1 is MDHEN and CDR2 is SYDVKM in the germline V gene. CDR3 region: CASSLYRLETQYF. The CDR3 coding sequence is TGTGCCAGCAGTTTATACCGCCTCGAGACCCAGTACTTC. Looking up the rest from reference TRBV28 and TRBJ2-5 gives the full variable domain: DVKVTQSSRYLVKRTGEKVFLECVQDMDHENMFWYRQDPGLGLRLIYFSYDVKMKEKGDIPEGYSVSREKKERFSLILESASTNQTSMYLCASSLYRLETQYFGPGTRLLVL.

The V call is TRBV4-2, the J call TRBJ2-5; D remains unclear. The CDR3 has 17 amino acids. V lost 4 bases, J lost 2 bases, and 20 bases lay in between. Looked up from germline, CDR1 is LGHNA and CDR2 is YNFKEQ. Here the CDR3 DNA reads TGTGCCAGCAGCCGAGATCCTTGGGCGGAGACACAAGAGACCCAGTACTTC. Protein: CASSRDPWAETQETQYF.

The chain joins TRBV3-1 to TRBJ2-7; TRBD1 is a possible D gene (5 bases). Germline CDR1 and CDR2: LGHDT and YNNKEL (reference sequence). The CDR3 is made up of 16 amino acids. V lost 0 bases, J lost 4 bases, and 16 bases lay in between. The CDR3 is CASSQEGQGYSYEQYF. In DNA form, the CDR3 reads TGTGCCAGCAGCCAAGAAGGTCAGGGCTATTCTTACGAGCAGTACTTC.

This clonotype was seen a single time. The chain combines TRBV7-2 with TRBJ2-7; unclear D gene. From germline, CDR1 is SGHTA and CDR2 FQGNSA. V was clipped by 1 base and J by 0 bases, with 7 bases between them. The CDR3 extends over 14 amino acids. The CDR3 spells CASSLETDSYEQYF. The CDR3 bases are TGTGCCAGCAGCTTAGAGACCGACTCCTACGAGCAGTACTTC.

The chain is built from TRBV2 and TRBJ2-3; no clear D gene. Germline V gene data show CDR1 as SNHLY and CDR2 as FYNNEI. V was clipped by 11 bases and J by 0 bases, with 12 bases between them. This CDR3 region has 13 residues. The CDR3 nucleotides are TGTGCCCGTCGGGCCTCAAGCACAGATACGCAGTATTTT. Translation: CARRASSTDTQYF.

The chain joins TRBV7-3 to TRBJ1-5; no reliable D call. Germline CDR1 SGHTA, CDR2 FQGTGA. The CDR3 is 14 residues long. Between the trimmed V and J ends, which lost 1 base and 7 bases, there was a span of 11 bases. The CDR3 nucleotides read TGTGCCAGCAGCTTAAACGGCCAGGAACAGCCCCAGCATTTT. It codes for CASSLNGQEQPQHF. The full variable domain, rest sourced from reference TRBV7-3 and TRBJ1-5, is GAGVSQTPSNKVTEKGKYVELRCDPISGHTALYWYRQSLGQGPEFLIYFQGTGAADDSGLPNDRFFAVRPEGSVSTLKIQRTERGDSAVYLCASSLNGQEQPQHFGDGTRLSIL.

The CDR3 DNA is TGCGCCAGCAGCCTTGAATGGACTAGCGGAAACTCCTACAATGAGCAGTTCTTC. It encodes CASSLEWTSGNSYNEQFF. The chain recombines TRBV4-1 with TRBJ2-1, with TRBD2 matching over 10 bases. Per germline, CDR1 MGHRA and CDR2 YSYEKL. The CDR3 covers 18 residues. V dropped 4 bases and J dropped 0; count of bases not matched to a gene: 9.

V is TRBV24-1 and J is TRBJ2-3; 11 nucleotides align to TRBD2. CDR1 is KGHDR, CDR2 SFDVKD, per germline. CDR3 length equals 16 residues. V dropped 4 bases and J dropped 1; count of bases not matched to a gene: 3. The CDR3 DNA is TGTGCCACCAGTGAAACGGGACTAGCGGGCACAGATACGCAGTATTTT. Residues: CATSETGLAGTDTQYF.

This clonotype came up a few times. The rearrangement links TRBV11-2 to TRBJ2-5, with 14 bases matching TRBD2. Germline CDR1 and CDR2: SGHAT and FQNNGV. V shed 5 bases, J shed 5 bases, and the junction held 4 bases outside the gene matches. The CDR3 loop spans 15 amino acids. This CDR3 reads CASSPRLAGGETQYF. The CDR3 bases are TGTGCCAGCAGCCCTAGACTAGCGGGAGGGGAGACCCAGTACTTC.

V and J are TRBV6-5 and TRBJ2-1, with a tentative D call TRBD2 (7 bases). Germline assignment: CDR1 MNHEY and CDR2 SVGAGI. This CDR3 has 16 residues. V dropped 4 bases and J dropped 6 bases, with 19 bases sitting between them. The CDR3 sequence: CASSSTGAGEANEQFF. The CDR3 nucleotides are TGTGCCAGCAGTTCCACGGGGGCGGGAGAAGCCAATGAGCAGTTCTTC.

The chain couples TRBV28 to TRBJ2-7; 13 nucleotides line up with TRBD2. V trimming: 4 bases; J trimming: 5 bases; junction bases outside the gene matches: 5. CDR3 length: 15 amino acids. The germline V gene has CDR1 MDHEN and CDR2 SYDVKM. The DNA of the CDR3 is TGTGCCAGCAGTTCCCCGGGACTAGCGGGACACGAGCAGTACTTC. This translates into CASSSPGLAGHEQYF.

The rearrangement links TRBV10-3 to TRBJ2-7, with D perhaps TRBD2 (6 bases). There are 14 residues in the CDR3. V lost 0 bases and J 5 bases, leaving 11 bases between the germline ends. CDR1 and CDR2 from the germline V gene are ENHRY and SYGVKD. CDR3 sequence reads: CAISESGGIHEQYF. DNA for the CDR3: TGTGCCATCAGTGAGTCGGGAGGTATCCACGAGCAGTACTTC.

This sequence joins TRBV20-1 and TRBJ2-3; D is perhaps TRBD1 (6 bases). CDR3 size: 15 residues. V lost 0 bases, J lost 2 bases, and 12 bases lay in between. Germline V gene lookup returns CDR1 DFQATT and CDR2 SNEGSKA (reference sequence). In DNA, the CDR3 is TGCAGTGCTAGAGATTTTCAGGGGAACACAGATACGCAGTATTTT. Protein: CSARDFQGNTDTQYF.

J is TRBJ1-1 and V is TRBV30, with D unclear. In germline, CDR1 is GTSNPN, CDR2 SVGIG (reference sequence). This CDR3 is 12 amino acids long. The V and J ends lost 0 bases and 10 bases respectively, with 12 bases between them. DNA for the CDR3: TGTGCCTGGAGTGTAGATCTCACATCAGCTTTCTTT. Amino acids: CAWSVDLTSAFF.

The rearrangement links TRBV12-3 or TRBV12-4 to TRBJ2-7, with 9 bases aligning to TRBD2. The CDR3 length is 14 residues. The ends lost 5 bases at V and 2 bases at J; junction bases unmatched: 4. CDR3 amino acids: CASSPLAGAYEQYF. The CDR3 bases are TGTGCCAGCAGTCCCTTAGCGGGAGCCTACGAGCAGTACTTC.

The V call is TRBV20-1, the J call TRBJ2-3, with 10 bases identical to TRBD2. Germline-derived CDR1 and CDR2 are DFQATT and SNEGSKA (reference sequence). J lost 3 bases, V lost 3 bases, and 6 bases had no gene match. The CDR3 runs 15 residues. CDR3 sequence reads: CSASALAGDTDTQYF. The CDR3 DNA follows: TGCAGTGCTAGTGCGCTAGCGGGAGATACAGATACGCAGTATTTT.

The chain links TRBV6-1 to TRBJ1-2; 9 bases are a match to TRBD1. Trimming removed 4 bases from V and 9 bases from J; junction bases left unmatched: 15. In germline, CDR1 is MNHNS, CDR2 SASEGT. This CDR3 has 16 amino acids. The CDR3 loop reads CASSASPGQGQGSYTF. The CDR3 nucleotides read TGTGCCAGCAGTGCGTCACCGGGACAGGGACAAGGTAGCTACACCTTC.

The chain employs TRBV6-2 or TRBV6-3 and TRBJ2-1, with unresolved D. CDR1 is MNHEY and CDR2 is SVGEGT in the germline V gene. This CDR3 is 14 amino acids long. V was shortened by 8 bases and J by 0 bases, with 11 bases between the two germline ends. The CDR3 is CASVETSSYNEQFF. CDR3 nucleotide sequence: TGTGCCAGCGTTGAGACAAGCTCCTACAATGAGCAGTTCTTC.

The table lists this clonotype with a few counts. The chain has TRBV7-3 and TRBJ2-3, with D possibly matching TRBD2 (5 bases). The CDR3 consists of 15 residues. Trimming removed 4 bases from V and 4 bases from J, with 15 bases in between. Per the germline V gene, CDR1 is SGHTA and CDR2 is FQGTGA. The CDR3: CASSSTGGYPDTQYF. CDR3 DNA: TGTGCCAGCAGCTCCACCGGCGGGTACCCAGATACGCAGTATTTT.

The V gene is TRBV4-1, the J gene TRBJ2-5; 9 bases are shared with TRBD1. This CDR3 is built from 15 residues. Per the germline V gene, CDR1 is MGHRA and CDR2 is YSYEKL. V shed 4 bases and J 6 bases; nucleotides not matched to a gene: 9. The CDR3 DNA is TGCGCCAGCAGCCGAGAACCGGGACAGGGAAAGACCCAGTACTTC. Its translation: CASSREPGQGKTQYF.

This clonotype was counted a few times. The chain uses TRBV20-1 and TRBJ2-7, with a weak D call TRBD2 (6 bases). The J call is doubtful: the DNA matches TRBJ2-5 better. The CDR3 runs to 14 residues. The germline CDR1 and CDR2 sequences are DFQATT and SNEGSKA (reference sequence). The CDR3 protein is CSVPEAGGSGTQYF. The CDR3 bases are TGCAGTGTCCCGGAAGCGGGTGGCTCGGGGACCCAGTACTTC.